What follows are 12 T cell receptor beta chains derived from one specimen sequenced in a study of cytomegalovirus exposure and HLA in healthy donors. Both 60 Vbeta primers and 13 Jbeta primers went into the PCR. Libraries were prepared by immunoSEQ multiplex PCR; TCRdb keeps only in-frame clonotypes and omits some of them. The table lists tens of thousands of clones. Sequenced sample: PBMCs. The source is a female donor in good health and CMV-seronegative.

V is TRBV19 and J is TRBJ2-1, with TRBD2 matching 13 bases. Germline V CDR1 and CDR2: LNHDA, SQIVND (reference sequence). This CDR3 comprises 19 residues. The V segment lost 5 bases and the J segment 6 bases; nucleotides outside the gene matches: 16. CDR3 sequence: CASSPWTSGRLKGTNEQFF. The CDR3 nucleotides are TGTGCCAGTAGTCCTTGGACTAGCGGGAGATTAAAAGGAACCAATGAGCAGTTCTTC.

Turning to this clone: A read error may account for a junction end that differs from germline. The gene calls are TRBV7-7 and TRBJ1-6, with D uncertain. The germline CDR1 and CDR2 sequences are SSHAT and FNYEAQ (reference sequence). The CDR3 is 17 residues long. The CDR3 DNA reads TGTGCTAGCAACTTAATCCGCCCCCGGGGTTCTAATTCACCCCTCCACTTT. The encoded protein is CASNLIRPRGSNSPLHF.

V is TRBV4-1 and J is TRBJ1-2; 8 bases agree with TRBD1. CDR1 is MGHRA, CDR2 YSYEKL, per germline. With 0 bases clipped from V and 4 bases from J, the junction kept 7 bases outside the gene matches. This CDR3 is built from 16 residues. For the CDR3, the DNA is TGCGCCAGCAGCCAAGAGGACAGGGCTGTCGGCTATGGCTACACCTTC. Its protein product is CASSQEDRAVGYGYTF.

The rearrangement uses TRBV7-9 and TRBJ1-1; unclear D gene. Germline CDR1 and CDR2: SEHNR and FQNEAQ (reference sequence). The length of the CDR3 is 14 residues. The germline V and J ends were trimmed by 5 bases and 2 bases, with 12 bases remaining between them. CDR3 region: CASSPTTGNTEAFF. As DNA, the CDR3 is TGTGCCAGCAGCCCGACGACGGGAAACACTGAAGCTTTCTTT.

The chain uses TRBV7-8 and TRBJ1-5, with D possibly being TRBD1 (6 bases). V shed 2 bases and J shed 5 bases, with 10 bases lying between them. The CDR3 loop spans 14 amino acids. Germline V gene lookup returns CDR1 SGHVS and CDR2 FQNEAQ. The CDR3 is CASSLTAGDQPQHF. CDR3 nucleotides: TGTGCCAGCAGCTTAACGGCAGGGGATCAGCCCCAGCATTTT.

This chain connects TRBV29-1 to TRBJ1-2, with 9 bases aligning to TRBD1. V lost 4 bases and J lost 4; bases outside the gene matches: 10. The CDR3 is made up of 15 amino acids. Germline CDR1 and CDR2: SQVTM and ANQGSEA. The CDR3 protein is CSVVGRRQGVYGYTF. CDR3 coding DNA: TGCAGCGTTGTGGGCCGGCGACAGGGGGTCTATGGCTACACCTTC.

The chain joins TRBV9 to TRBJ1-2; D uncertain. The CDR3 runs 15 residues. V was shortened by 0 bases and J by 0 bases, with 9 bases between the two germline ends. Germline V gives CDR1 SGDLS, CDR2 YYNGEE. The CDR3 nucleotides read TGTGCCAGCAGCGTAGTACCAGATACTAACTATGGCTACACCTTC. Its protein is CASSVVPDTNYGYTF.

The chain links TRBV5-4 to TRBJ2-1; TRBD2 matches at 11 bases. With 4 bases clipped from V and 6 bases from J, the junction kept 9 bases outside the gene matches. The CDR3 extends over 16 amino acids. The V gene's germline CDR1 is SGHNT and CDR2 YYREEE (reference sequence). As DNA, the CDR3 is TGTGCCAGCAGCCTTCCGACTAGCGGGATGGGCAATGAGCAGTTCTTC. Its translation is CASSLPTSGMGNEQFF.

In nucleotides, the CDR3 is TGTGCCAGTCAGACAGAGAACACTGAAGCTTTCTTT. This gives the protein CASQTENTEAFF. The V call is TRBV2, the J call TRBJ1-1, with D perhaps TRBD1 (5 bases). Germline values: CDR1 SNHLY, CDR2 FYNNEI. The CDR3 runs 12 residues. Trimming removed 9 bases at V and 1 base at J, with 9 bases between.

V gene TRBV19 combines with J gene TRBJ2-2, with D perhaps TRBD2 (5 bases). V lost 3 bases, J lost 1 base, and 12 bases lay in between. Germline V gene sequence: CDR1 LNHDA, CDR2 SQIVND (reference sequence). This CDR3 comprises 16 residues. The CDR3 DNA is TGTGCCAGTAGTATCTGGTCCGGACTGAACACCGGGGAGCTGTTTTTT. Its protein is CASSIWSGLNTGELFF.

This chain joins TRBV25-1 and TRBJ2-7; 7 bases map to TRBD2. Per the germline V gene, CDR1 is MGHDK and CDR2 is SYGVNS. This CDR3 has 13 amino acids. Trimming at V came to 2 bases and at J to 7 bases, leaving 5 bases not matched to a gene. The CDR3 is CASSEGGRGEQYF. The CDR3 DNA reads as TGTGCCAGCAGTGAAGGGGGGAGGGGAGAGCAGTACTTC.

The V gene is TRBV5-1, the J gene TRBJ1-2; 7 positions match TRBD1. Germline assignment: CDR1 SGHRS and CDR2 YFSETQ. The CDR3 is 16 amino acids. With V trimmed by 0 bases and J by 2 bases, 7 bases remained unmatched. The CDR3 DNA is TGCGCCAGCAGCTTGGCGGGTTTGGACAGGAACTATGGCTACACCTTC. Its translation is CASSLAGLDRNYGYTF.